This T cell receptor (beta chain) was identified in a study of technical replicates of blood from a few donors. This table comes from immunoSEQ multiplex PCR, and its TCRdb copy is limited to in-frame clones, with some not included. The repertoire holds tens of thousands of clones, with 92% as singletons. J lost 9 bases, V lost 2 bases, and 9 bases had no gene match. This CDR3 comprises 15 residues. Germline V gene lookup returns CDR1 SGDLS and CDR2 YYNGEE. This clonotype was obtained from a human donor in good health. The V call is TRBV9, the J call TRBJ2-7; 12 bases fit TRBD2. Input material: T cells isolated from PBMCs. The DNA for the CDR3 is TGTGCCAGCAGCGTGGGACTAGCGGGTGCCGAGTGGCAGTACTTC. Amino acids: CASSVGLAGAEWQYF.